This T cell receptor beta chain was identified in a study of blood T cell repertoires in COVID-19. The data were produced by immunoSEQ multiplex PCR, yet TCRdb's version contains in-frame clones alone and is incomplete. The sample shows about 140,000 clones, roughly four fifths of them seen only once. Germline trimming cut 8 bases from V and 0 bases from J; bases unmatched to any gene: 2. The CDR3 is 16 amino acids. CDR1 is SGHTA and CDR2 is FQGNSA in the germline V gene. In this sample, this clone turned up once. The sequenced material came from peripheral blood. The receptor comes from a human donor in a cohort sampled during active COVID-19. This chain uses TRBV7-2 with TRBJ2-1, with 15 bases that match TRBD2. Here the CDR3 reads CASRTSGGASYNEQFF. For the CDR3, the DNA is TGTGCCAGCCGGACTAGCGGGGGGGCCTCCTACAATGAGCAGTTCTTC.